What follows describes a single TCR beta chain. The CDR3 loop spans 15 amino acids. V trimming: 5 bases; J trimming: 7 bases; junction bases outside the gene matches: 8. Germline loops: CDR1 SGHDT, CDR2 YYEEEE. The data derive from a study of response to subunit inactivated influenza vaccine. TCRdb re-called the RT-PCR reads through MiXCR, storing one row per CDR3 protein. The sample records about 540,000 distinct CDR3 sequences, 20% to 25% being singletons. The data were also submitted as part of a second study, on T cells expressing NK-cell markers. That source notes: UMIs were included in TCR beta cDNA generated by 5'RACE template switching. CD3+CD56+NKG2C+, CD3+CD56+NKG2C- and CD3+CD56-NKG2C+ T cells, once sorted, supplied the TCR beta repertoires. These clonotypes also led the CD3+CD56-NKG2C+ fraction in a few donors.

The genes are TRBV5-6 and TRBJ2-1; 11 bases line up with TRBD2. The sample in question was CD4+ T cells sorted from PBMCs, obtained about 11 days after vaccination. This clonotype was sampled from a man aged 50-59 years who received an inactivated influenza vaccine. CDR3 sequence: CASRLLAGASNEQFF. The CDR3 bases are TGTGCCAGCAGATTACTAGCGGGAGCTTCAAATGAGCAGTTCTTC.